This T cell receptor beta chain was recorded in a study of blood T cell repertoires in COVID-19. At the level of the study: Sample material is recorded as cDNA or gDNA derived from T cells, B-cell-depleted T cells, or PBMCs.

Only in-frame clones appear in the TCRdb table, and some are missing; sequencing was by immunoSEQ multiplex PCR. This sample has about 55,000 clones, with approximately 78% found just once. The receptor was derived from a human donor in a cohort sampled during active or convalescent COVID-19. Sequenced input: peripheral blood.

The CDR3 nucleotides read TGTGCCAGCAGCTTAGGCTACGAGGGGACAGCTTCCCCTACATTGAATGAGCAGTTCTTC. Encoded protein: CASSLGYEGTASPTLNEQFF. J is TRBJ2-1 and V is TRBV7-6; 7 positions match TRBD1. After removal of 1 base from V and 7 bases from J, the junction contained 22 bases not matched to a gene. Germline-derived CDR1 and CDR2 are SGHVS and FNYEAQ. The CDR3 is 20 residues long.